The 17 T cell receptor beta chains listed next were all sequenced from one sample in a study of T cells in Graves' hyperthyroidism and ophthalmopathy. Using RNA transcripts as the source, TCR beta CDR3 regions were amplified. The HTBI primer set was used in a first-round RT-PCR of the TCR CDR3. Using its own MiXCR run on the multiplex PCR reads, TCRdb lists one record per CDR3 protein. Of about 590,000 distinct CDR3 sequences in the sample, 15% to 18% were seen once. Sequencing was carried out using blood. These receptors originate from a woman aged 25 to 39 with Graves' hyperthyroidism.

This clonotype came up many times. The V and J genes are TRBV9 and TRBJ2-1; D not certain. The CDR3 contains 14 residues. V was clipped by 3 bases and J by 7 bases, with 14 bases between them. Per the germline V gene, CDR1 is SGDLS and CDR2 is YYNGEE. CDR3 loop: CASSEDYRANEQFF. CDR3 DNA: TGTGCCAGCAGCGAGGATTATCGGGCAAATGAGCAGTTCTTC.

The chain has TRBV7-2 and TRBJ2-1, with 11 nucleotides matching TRBD2. CDR3 length equals 17 residues. The junction had 7 bases not matched to a gene; V was cut back by 1 base and J by 5 bases. Per germline, CDR1 SGHTA and CDR2 FQGNSA. The CDR3 sequence is CASSLDTSGRLDNEQFF. CDR3 in DNA: TGTGCCAGCAGCTTAGACACTAGCGGGAGACTAGACAATGAGCAGTTCTTC. The whole variable domain, filled in from reference TRBV7-2 and TRBJ2-1, reads GAGVSQSPSNKVTEKGKDVELRCDPISGHTALYWYRQSLGQGLEFLIYFQGNSAPDKSGLPSDRFSAERTGGSVSTLTIQRTQQEDSAVYLCASSLDTSGRLDNEQFFGPGTRLTVL.

This clonotype was seen once. The gene calls are TRBV4-3 and TRBJ2-7; 7 nucleotides agree with TRBD2. This CDR3 comprises 16 residues. Looked up from germline, CDR1 is LGHNA and CDR2 is YSLEER. V dropped 3 bases and J dropped 0; count of bases not matched to a gene: 8. The CDR3 protein is CASSQGLGLTSYEQYF. The CDR3 DNA is TGCGCCAGCAGCCAGGGTCTGGGACTAACCTCCTACGAGCAGTACTTC.

Ten or more counts support this clonotype. The chain is built from TRBV7-2 and TRBJ2-5; TRBD2 is a possible D gene (7 bases). CDR1 is SGHTA, CDR2 FQGNSA, per germline. V shed 3 bases and J shed 5 bases, with 10 bases lying between them. The CDR3 is 13 amino acids. The CDR3 region is CASSFGGQETQYF. Here the CDR3 DNA reads TGTGCCAGCAGCTTCGGGGGGCAGGAGACCCAGTACTTC.

This clonotype came up many times. This chain uses TRBV29-1 with TRBJ1-1; 7 nucleotides line up with TRBD1. The CDR3 is made up of 13 amino acids. Germline lookup yields CDR1 SQVTM and CDR2 ANQGSEA. V dropped 7 bases and J dropped 0; count of bases not matched to a gene: 5. This chain's CDR3 is CSAADRMNTEAFF. The CDR3 DNA sequence: TGCAGCGCCGCGGACAGGATGAACACTGAAGCTTTCTTT. Combining the CDR3 with reference TRBV29-1 and TRBJ1-1 gives the whole variable domain SAVISQKPSRDICQRGTSLTIQCQVDSQVTMMFWYRQQPGQSLTLIATANQGSEATYESGFVIDKFPISRPNLTFSTLTVSNMSPEDSSIYLCSAADRMNTEAFFGQGTRLTVV.

The chain is built from TRBV12-3 or TRBV12-4 and TRBJ2-1; tentatively, D is TRBD1 (6 bases). CDR3 size: 12 residues. The V and J ends lost 3 bases and 10 bases respectively, with 10 bases between them. The CDR3 sequence is CASSFSGEEQFF. The CDR3 DNA is TGTGCCAGCAGTTTTTCAGGGGAAGAGCAGTTCTTC.

The chain employs TRBV9 and TRBJ2-2, with 8 bases lining up with TRBD2. The germline V gene encodes CDR1 SGDLS and CDR2 YYNGEE. The J segment lost 1 base and the V segment lost 1 base, leaving 3 bases of the junction unmatched. The CDR3 spans 16 residues. The CDR3 region is CASSVTGGGNTGELFF. The CDR3 DNA sequence: TGTGCCAGCAGCGTAACGGGAGGGGGGAACACCGGGGAGCTGTTTTTT.

This clonotype has just a few counts. V usage is TRBV9 and J usage is TRBJ2-2; the D is unclear. Germline V CDR1 and CDR2: SGDLS, YYNGEE. V shed 2 bases and J shed 4 bases, with 9 bases lying between them. The CDR3 totals 14 residues. The CDR3 DNA sequence: TGTGCCAGCAGCGTCTCCGTGAGCACCGGGGAGCTGTTTTTT. Protein sequence: CASSVSVSTGELFF.

V usage is TRBV10-1 and J usage is TRBJ2-7; unclear D gene. V lost 2 bases, J lost 6 bases, and 5 bases lay in between. This CDR3 has 11 amino acids. CDR1 and CDR2 (germline): WNHNN, SYGVQD (reference sequence). DNA for the CDR3: TGCGCCAGCAGTGAGGACGCCGAGCAGTACTTC. Protein: CASSEDAEQYF.

This clonotype was seen at least ten times. The rearrangement links TRBV6-5 to TRBJ2-1; D unresolved. This CDR3 is 15 amino acids long. Looked up from germline, CDR1 is MNHEY and CDR2 is SVGAGI. V was cut by 2 bases and J by 0 bases, with 8 bases left in between. The CDR3 loop is CASSYEWSSYNEQFF. DNA for the CDR3: TGTGCCAGCAGTTACGAGTGGAGCTCCTACAATGAGCAGTTCTTC.

Ten or more counts support this clonotype. The chain employs TRBV6-2 or TRBV6-3 and TRBJ2-1; D possibly uses TRBD1 or TRBD2 (5 bases each). Looked up from germline, CDR1 is MNHEY and CDR2 is SVGEGT. V was shortened by 4 bases and J by 2 bases, with 12 bases between the two germline ends. CDR3 size: 15 residues. CDR3 loop: CASSFEGFTYNEQFF. The CDR3, as DNA: TGTGCCAGCAGTTTTGAGGGGTTTACCTACAATGAGCAGTTCTTC.

This clonotype was recorded at least ten times. This rearrangement joins TRBV6-1 to TRBJ1-5; 7 nucleotides line up with TRBD1. V lost 7 bases to trimming and J lost 6 bases; unmatched junction nucleotides: 12. CDR3 length equals 15 residues. Germline V gives CDR1 MNHNS, CDR2 SASEGT. The CDR3 protein is CASNTQTGSIQPQHF. Written as DNA, the CDR3 is TGTGCCAGCAATACCCAGACAGGGTCGATTCAGCCCCAGCATTTT.

The chain combines TRBV9 with TRBJ2-1; tentative D call: TRBD2 (6 bases). Germline loops: CDR1 SGDLS, CDR2 YYNGEE. V dropped 0 bases and J dropped 5 bases, with 12 bases sitting between them. The CDR3 loop spans 15 amino acids. CDR3 residues: CASSVGLGAHNEQFF. The DNA for the CDR3 is TGTGCCAGCAGCGTAGGACTAGGGGCACACAATGAGCAGTTCTTC.

J is TRBJ2-5 and V is TRBV4-3, with 8 positions matching TRBD2. CDR3 length: 15 residues. CDR1 is LGHNA, CDR2 YSLEER, per germline. V gave up 0 bases and J gave up 10 bases; unmatched junction bases: 10. The CDR3 reads CASSQDRRSREGQYF. The CDR3 DNA follows: TGCGCCAGCAGCCAAGATCGAAGATCCCGGGAGGGCCAGTACTTC.

This clonotype showed up just a few times. V and J are TRBV6-6 and TRBJ2-1; 8 bases map to TRBD2. CDR1 and CDR2 (germline): MNHNY, SVGAGI (reference sequence). V trimming: 1 base; J trimming: 6 bases; junction bases outside the gene matches: 5. The length of the CDR3 is 15 residues. The CDR3 coding sequence is TGTGCCAGCAGTTACTTAAGCGGGAGTAGCAATGAGCAGTTCTTC. Protein product: CASSYLSGSSNEQFF.

This clonotype was observed at least ten times. The chain recombines TRBV5-1 with TRBJ2-7; possible D gene TRBD1, 5 bases. The CDR3 spans 15 residues. Germline-derived CDR1 and CDR2 are SGHRS and YFSETQ. V was shortened by 2 bases and J by 0 bases, with 12 bases between the two germline ends. Here the CDR3 reads CASSFQGGSSYEQYF. The CDR3 nucleotides are TGCGCCAGCAGCTTCCAGGGCGGAAGCTCCTACGAGCAGTACTTC.

This clonotype was recorded once. A read error is likely, as this CDR3 ends without the conserved phenylalanine or tryptophan. The genes are TRBV19 and TRBJ2-1; D is possibly TRBD2 (6 bases). This CDR3 has 15 residues. Germline loops: CDR1 LNHDA, CDR2 SQIVND (reference sequence). V was cut by 2 bases and J by 2 bases, with 10 bases left in between. The CDR3 DNA sequence: TGTGCCAGTAGTATACGGGACTTACCCTACAATGAGCAGTTCCTC. Amino acids: CASSIRDLPYNEQFL.